This entry features one T cell receptor beta chain sequence. This sample is drawn from a study of T-cell reconstitution after alpha-beta-depleted transplantation in children. Using unique molecular identifiers, the investigators prepared the TCRbeta library. TCRdb re-called the PCR reads with MiXCR, one entry per CDR3 protein. The sample records some 75,000 distinct CDR3 sequences, around 7.9% being singletons. V lost 6 bases and J lost 2, with 8 bases in between. The CDR3 loop spans 12 amino acids. Per germline, CDR1 SEHNR and CDR2 FQNEAQ (reference sequence). V usage is TRBV7-9 and J usage is TRBJ2-7; D is unresolved. This TCR derives from a human donor who donated a stem cell graft to a child with acute lymphoblastic leukemia. Here the sequenced sample was PBMCs from the stem cell graft donor, taken from the stem cell graft. As DNA, the CDR3 is TGTGCCAGCAGGTCTGGGACCTACGAGCAGTACTTC. Amino acid sequence: CASRSGTYEQYF.